This T cell receptor beta chain was recovered during a study of blood T cell repertoires in COVID-19. Only in-frame clones appear in the TCRdb table, and some are missing; sequencing was by immunoSEQ multiplex PCR. The data hold 270,000 or so clones, with around 90% observed a single time. This CDR3 comprises 14 residues. Germline CDR1 reads LNHDA; CDR2 reads SQIVND (reference sequence). Trimming removed 10 bases from V and 2 bases from J; junction bases left unmatched: 6. Sequencing used peripheral blood. The receptor was derived from a woman in her forties who had recovered from COVID-19. The chain links TRBV19 to TRBJ2-2; 8 bases line up with TRBD1. The CDR3 spells CATGQGLNTGELFF. In DNA form, the CDR3 reads TGTGCCACAGGACAGGGTCTAAACACCGGGGAGCTGTTTTTT.